This T cell receptor (beta chain) was found in a study of blood T cell repertoires in COVID-19. Under the authors' procedure: Amplification with reference gene primers provided the estimates of nucleated cell counts. TCRdb's copy holds only in-frame clones and misses some; the assay was immunoSEQ multiplex PCR. For V, J and clone size, that table is used; D and trimming come from the DNA. The sample carries roughly 230,000 clones, over 75% recorded once. Germline V gene lookup returns CDR1 MNHNS and CDR2 SASEGT. V gave up 1 base and J gave up 2 bases, with 8 bases separating them. This CDR3 contains 14 residues.

The source is a woman aged 80 or older with acute or convalescent COVID-19. The sample comprised peripheral blood. The chain is built from TRBV6-1 and TRBJ1-1, with D unresolved. The CDR3 is CASSEVGANTEAFF. DNA of the CDR3: TGTGCCAGCAGTGAAGTGGGAGCTAACACTGAAGCTTTCTTT.